This T cell receptor beta chain was recovered during a study of monozygotic twins with inflammatory bowel disease. The input for each TCR library was around 4,000 ng of total RNA. Template switching was used to attach UMIs, which incorporated a 6-nucleotide sample barcode. TCRdb re-called the 5' RACE reads, yielding one record per CDR3 amino acid sequence without DNA. This table lists around 97,000 distinct CDR3 sequences. Sampling involved one blood draw (around 2.5 ml) for every donor. The CDR3 runs to 15 residues. Germline V lookup: CDR1 SQVTM, CDR2 ANQGSEA. Sequencing was performed on blood. The chain uses TRBV29-1 and TRBJ2-6; TCRdb names TRBD1, which stays unverified in the absence of DNA. This sequence originates from a human donor with ulcerative colitis or Crohn's disease, or a healthy co-twin of an affected twin (not recorded which). This CDR3 reads CSVDGTGSGANVLTF. Looking up the rest from reference TRBV29-1 and TRBJ2-6 gives the full variable domain: SAVISQKPSRDICQRGTSLTIQCQVDSQVTMMFWYRQQPGQSLTLIATANQGSEATYESGFVIDKFPISRPNLTFSTLTVSNMSPEDSSIYLCSVDGTGSGANVLTFGAGSRLTVL.